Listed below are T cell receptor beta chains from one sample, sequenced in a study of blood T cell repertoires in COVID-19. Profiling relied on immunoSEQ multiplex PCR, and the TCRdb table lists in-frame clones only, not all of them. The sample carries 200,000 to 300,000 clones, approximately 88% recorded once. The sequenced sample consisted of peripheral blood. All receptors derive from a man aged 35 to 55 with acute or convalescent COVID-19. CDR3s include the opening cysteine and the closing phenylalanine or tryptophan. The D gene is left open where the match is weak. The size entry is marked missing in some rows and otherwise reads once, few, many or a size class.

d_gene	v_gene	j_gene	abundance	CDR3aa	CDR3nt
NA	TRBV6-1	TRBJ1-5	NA	CASSDLYNQPQHF	TGTGCCAGCAGTGATCTCTACAATCAGCCCCAGCATTTT
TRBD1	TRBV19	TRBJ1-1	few	CASSIGQVNTEAFF	TGTGCCAGTAGTATCGGACAGGTTAACACTGAAGCTTTCTTT
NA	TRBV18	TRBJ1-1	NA	CASSPPTVNTEAFF	TGTGCCAGCTCACCACCGACAGTGAACACTGAAGCTTTCTTT
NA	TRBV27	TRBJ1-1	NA	CASSLSNSGNTEAFF	TGTGCCAGCAGTTTATCGAATTCAGGGAACACTGAAGCTTTCTTT
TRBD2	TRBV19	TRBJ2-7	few	CASSPGLAANYEQYF	TGTGCCAGTAGTCCCGGACTAGCGGCAAACTACGAGCAGTACTTC
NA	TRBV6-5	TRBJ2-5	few	CASNLLAAQETQYF	TGTGCCAGCAACCTATTAGCGGCACAAGAGACCCAGTACTTC
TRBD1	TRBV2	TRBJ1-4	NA	CASREGQGSEKLFF	TGTGCCAGCAGGGAAGGACAGGGGAGTGAAAAACTGTTTTTT
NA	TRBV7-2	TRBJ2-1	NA	CASSLIGVGRVSSYNEQFF	TGTGCCAGCAGCTTAATCGGCGTCGGGCGGGTAAGCTCCTACAATGAGCAGTTCTTC
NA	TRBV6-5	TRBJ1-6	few	CASRSLADNSPLHF	TGTGCCAGCAGGTCCCTCGCAGATAATTCACCCCTCCACTTT
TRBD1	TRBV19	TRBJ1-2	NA	CASSIPGTGDGYTF	TGTGCCAGTAGTATCCCGGGGACAGGGGATGGCTACACCTTC
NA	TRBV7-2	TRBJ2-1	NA	CASSSLGGSYNEQFF	TGTGCCAGCAGCTCCTTGGGGGGCTCCTACAATGAGCAGTTCTTC
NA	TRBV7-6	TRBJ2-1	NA	CASSLAFSATYNEQFF	TGTGCCAGCAGCTTAGCATTTAGCGCCACCTACAATGAGCAGTTCTTC
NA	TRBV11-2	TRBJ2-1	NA	CASSLGQENNEQFF	TGTGCCAGCAGCTTAGGACAGGAGAACAATGAGCAGTTCTTC
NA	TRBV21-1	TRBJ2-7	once	CASSKAQGYRLAGEPPNEQYF	TGTGCCAGCAGCAAAGCGCAGGGGTACCGCCTAGCGGGAGAACCGCCTAACGAGCAGTACTTC
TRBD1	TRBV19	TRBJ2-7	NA	CASSIGTGSYEQYF	TGTGCCAGTAGTATAGGGACAGGGTCCTACGAGCAGTACTTC
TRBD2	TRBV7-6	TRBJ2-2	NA	CASSLALAGVSGELFF	TGTGCCAGCAGCTTAGCCCTAGCGGGAGTCTCCGGGGAGCTGTTTTTT
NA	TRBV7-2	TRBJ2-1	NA	CASSLDRRLYNEQFF	TGTGCCAGCAGCTTAGACAGGCGACTCTACAATGAGCAGTTCTTC
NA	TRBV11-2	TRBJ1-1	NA	CASSFPYTEAFF	TGTGCCAGCAGCTTTCCGTACACTGAAGCTTTCTTT
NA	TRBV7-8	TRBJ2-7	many	CASSLAIGLTGEQYF	TGTGCCAGCAGCTTAGCTATTGGACTCACGGGCGAGCAGTACTTC
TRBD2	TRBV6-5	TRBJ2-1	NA	CASSGTSGNLDEQFF	TGTGCCAGCAGCGGGACTAGCGGGAATCTCGATGAGCAGTTCTTC
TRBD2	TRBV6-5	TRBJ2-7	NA	CASSIGGRNYEQYF	TGTGCCAGCAGTATAGGCGGGAGGAACTACGAGCAGTACTTC
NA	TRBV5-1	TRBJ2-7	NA	CASSPGDFSPIYEQYF	TGCGCCAGCAGCCCCGGGGACTTCAGTCCGATCTACGAGCAGTACTTC
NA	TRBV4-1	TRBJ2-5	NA	CASSQADMYQETQYF	TGCGCCAGCAGCCAGGCAGACATGTACCAAGAGACCCAGTACTTC
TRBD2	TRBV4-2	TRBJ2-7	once	CASSQHLTSESSYEQYF	TGTGCCAGCAGCCAACATTTGACTAGCGAGAGCTCCTACGAGCAGTACTTC
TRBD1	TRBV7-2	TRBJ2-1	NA	CASSEDRGSYNEQFF	TGTGCCAGCAGCGAGGACAGGGGTTCCTACAATGAGCAGTTCTTC
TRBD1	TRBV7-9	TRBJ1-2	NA	CASSLAGTGGKEGYTF	TGTGCCAGCAGCTTAGCGGGCACAGGGGGAAAGGAGGGCTACACCTTC
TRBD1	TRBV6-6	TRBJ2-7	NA	CASSYLDREQYF	TGTGCCAGCAGTTACTTGGACAGGGAGCAGTACTTC
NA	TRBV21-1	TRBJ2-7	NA	CASSKAWSSGSFFYEQYF	TGTGCCAGCAGCAAAGCGTGGTCTAGCGGGAGTTTTTTCTACGAGCAGTACTTC
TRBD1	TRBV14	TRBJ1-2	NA	CASSRRGGGYGYTF	TGTGCCAGCAGCCGACGAGGGGGCGGATACGGCTACACCTTC
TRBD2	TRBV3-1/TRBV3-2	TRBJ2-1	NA	CASSQVRTSGSDEQFF	TGTGCCAGCAGCCAAGTCAGGACTAGCGGGAGCGATGAGCAGTTCTTC
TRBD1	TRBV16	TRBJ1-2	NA	CASSQWTGNYGYTF	TGTGCCAGCAGCCAATGGACAGGGAACTATGGCTACACCTTC
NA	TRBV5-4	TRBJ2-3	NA	CASSSSLFVPDTQYF	TGTGCCAGCAGCTCCTCCCTATTTGTGCCAGATACGCAGTATTTT
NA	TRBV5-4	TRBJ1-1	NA	CASSSVRALNTEAFF	TGTGCCAGCAGCTCGGTCAGGGCGCTGAACACTGAAGCTTTCTTT
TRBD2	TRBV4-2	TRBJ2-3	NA	CASSPSSGRTDTQYF	TGTGCCAGCAGCCCCTCTAGCGGGAGGACGGATACGCAGTATTTT
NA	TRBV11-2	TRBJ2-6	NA	CASSSVEDLSSGANVLTF	TGTGCCAGCAGCTCAGTAGAGGATTTGAGCTCTGGGGCCAACGTCCTGACTTTC
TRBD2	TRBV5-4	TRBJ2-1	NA	CASSLVASGRQNEQFF	TGTGCCAGCAGCTTGGTGGCTAGCGGGAGGCAAAATGAGCAGTTCTTC
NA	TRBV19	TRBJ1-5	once	CASTPQWNSNQPQHF	TGTGCCAGTACCCCACAGTGGAATAGCAATCAGCCCCAGCATTTT
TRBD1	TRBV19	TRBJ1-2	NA	CASSIFSRMTGDYGYTF	TGTGCCAGTAGTATATTTTCCCGGATGACAGGGGACTATGGCTACACCTTC
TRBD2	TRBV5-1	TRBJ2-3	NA	CASSLEAREGTDTQYF	TGCGCCAGCAGCTTGGAGGCGCGGGAGGGCACAGATACGCAGTATTTT
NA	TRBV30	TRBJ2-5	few	CAWKRTDQETQYF	TGTGCCTGGAAGAGGACAGACCAAGAGACCCAGTACTTC
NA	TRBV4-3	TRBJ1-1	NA	CASSPRVGGTEAFF	TGCGCCAGCAGCCCCAGGGTCGGGGGCACTGAAGCTTTCTTT